A selection of T cell receptor beta chains follows, all from one sample in a study of PD-1 blockade in classical Hodgkin lymphoma. Here immunoSEQ multiplex PCR was the method, and the copy in TCRdb shows in-frame clones only, minus some. Of about 23,000 clones in the sample, around three quarters were seen once. The input for sequencing was peripheral blood mononuclear cells (PBMCs), taken before the second cycle of nivolumab. All receptors derive from a human donor with classical Hodgkin lymphoma. The CDR3 runs from the conserved cysteine through the conserved F or W. The order of the fields is clone size, D gene, V gene, J gene, CDR3 protein, CDR3 DNA. The D gene is left open where the match is weak. A clone size is listed for some rows: how often the clone was seen (once, few, many), or a class if it is expanded.

NA	NA	TRBV19	TRBJ1-5	CASGMGRGKDNQPQHF	TGTGCCAGTGGGATGGGCAGGGGCAAAGACAATCAGCCCCAGCATTTT
few	NA	TRBV5-1	TRBJ1-1	CASSLDRVAEAFF	TGCGCCAGCAGCTTGGACAGGGTTGCTGAAGCTTTCTTT
NA	TRBD2	TRBV27	TRBJ2-1	CASRAGGFYNEQFF	TGTGCCAGCAGGGCGGGAGGGTTCTACAATGAGCAGTTCTTC
NA	NA	TRBV29-1	TRBJ1-2	CSVVTRYGYTF	TGCAGCGTTGTTACGCGTTATGGCTACACCTTC
NA	NA	TRBV19	TRBJ2-2	CASSQRTTGELFF	TGTGCCAGTAGTCAGCGTACCACCGGGGAGCTGTTTTTT
medium-sized	NA	TRBV5-5	TRBJ2-1	CASSFSVVSGEDEQFF	TGTGCCAGCAGCTTCTCTGTGGTTTCGGGAGAAGATGAGCAGTTCTTC
NA	TRBD2	TRBV5-6	TRBJ2-1	CASSSPGTSGFHEQFF	TGTGCCAGCAGCTCACCCGGGACTAGCGGGTTCCATGAGCAGTTCTTC
NA	NA	TRBV6-1	TRBJ2-7	CASSVGRVYEQYF	TGTGCCAGCAGCGTGGGCAGGGTCTACGAGCAGTACTTC
NA	NA	TRBV7-2	TRBJ2-7	CASSRGADYEQYF	TGTGCCAGCAGCCGGGGGGCAGACTACGAGCAGTACTTC
NA	TRBD2	TRBV7-2	TRBJ2-3	CASSLAPVRLAGFTDTQYF	TGTGCCAGCAGCTTAGCACCTGTTAGGCTAGCGGGATTTACAGATACGCAGTATTTT
NA	NA	TRBV28	TRBJ1-5	CASSPSGAGQPQHF	TGTGCCAGCAGTCCATCAGGGGCGGGACAGCCCCAGCATTTT
NA	TRBD2	TRBV5-1	TRBJ2-3	CASSSGLAGESTQYF	TGCGCCAGCAGCTCGGGACTAGCGGGAGAGTCTACGCAGTATTTT
NA	NA	TRBV6-6	TRBJ1-2	CASSYTAGVGYTF	TGTGCCAGCAGTTACACGGCAGGGGTAGGCTACACCTTC
NA	TRBD2	TRBV5-1	TRBJ2-7	CASSVTSGSNEQYF	TGCGCCAGCAGTGTAACTAGCGGGAGCAACGAGCAGTACTTC
once	NA	TRBV5-1	TRBJ2-7	CASSLSRVVDEQYF	TGCGCCAGCAGCTTGTCCAGGGTAGTCGACGAGCAGTACTTC
NA	TRBD1	TRBV6-1	TRBJ1-1	CASSAGQGFTEAFF	TGTGCCAGCAGTGCAGGACAGGGCTTCACTGAAGCTTTCTTT
NA	NA	TRBV6-5	TRBJ1-3	CASSYSAGFGDTIYF	TGTGCCAGCAGTTACTCGGCAGGGTTCGGCGACACCATATATTTT
NA	NA	TRBV2	TRBJ2-7	CANRGRLAIGEQYF	TGTGCCAACCGAGGCCGGTTGGCAATCGGCGAGCAGTACTTC
NA	NA	TRBV28	TRBJ1-5	CATDRALNQPQHF	TGTGCCACGGACCGGGCCCTTAATCAGCCCCAGCATTTT
medium-sized	TRBD1	TRBV7-9	TRBJ1-1	CASSLEGASTEAFF	TGTGCCAGCAGCTTGGAGGGGGCGAGTACTGAAGCTTTCTTT
NA	NA	TRBV30	TRBJ1-5	CAWSGYSNQPQHF	TGTGCCTGGTCAGGCTATAGCAATCAGCCCCAGCATTTT
NA	NA	TRBV4-1	TRBJ1-2	CASSQDVKSYGYTF	TGCGCCAGCAGCCAAGATGTTAAAAGCTATGGCTACACCTTC
NA	NA	TRBV5-1	TRBJ2-5	CASRPEGGEAQYF	TGCGCCAGCCGACCAGAGGGGGGGGAGGCCCAGTACTTC
NA	TRBD1	TRBV28	TRBJ1-2	CASSFRGLGGYTF	TGTGCCAGCAGTTTTAGGGGGCTCGGGGGCTACACCTTC
NA	TRBD1	TRBV28	TRBJ1-2	CASSDQGARYGYTF	TGTGCCAGCAGTGACCAGGGGGCGCGCTATGGCTACACCTTC
NA	NA	TRBV5-1	TRBJ2-7	CASSPASNYRVFEQYF	TGCGCCAGCAGCCCGGCCTCGAACTACCGGGTTTTTGAGCAGTACTTC
few	NA	TRBV27	TRBJ1-6	CASSLGTDSPLHF	TGTGCCAGCAGTTTAGGGACCGACTCACCCCTCCACTTT
NA	NA	TRBV15	TRBJ2-7	CATSRVQSYEQYF	TGTGCCACCAGCAGAGTCCAGTCCTACGAGCAGTACTTC
NA	NA	TRBV30	TRBJ1-5	CAWSFGGNQPQHF	TGTGCCTGGTCTTTCGGGGGTAATCAGCCCCAGCATTTT